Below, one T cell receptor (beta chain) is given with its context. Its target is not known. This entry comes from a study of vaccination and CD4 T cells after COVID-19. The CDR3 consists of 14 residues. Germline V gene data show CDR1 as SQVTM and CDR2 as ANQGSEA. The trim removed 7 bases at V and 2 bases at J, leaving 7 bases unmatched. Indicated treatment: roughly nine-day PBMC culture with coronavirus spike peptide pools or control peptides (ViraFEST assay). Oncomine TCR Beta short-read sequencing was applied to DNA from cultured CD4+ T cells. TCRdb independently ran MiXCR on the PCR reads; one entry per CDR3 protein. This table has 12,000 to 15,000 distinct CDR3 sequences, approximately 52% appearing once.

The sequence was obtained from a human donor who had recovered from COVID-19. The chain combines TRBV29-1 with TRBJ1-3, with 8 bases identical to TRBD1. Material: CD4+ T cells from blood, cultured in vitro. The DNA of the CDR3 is TGCAGCGCTGCCCCACAGGGGGCTGGAAACACCATATATTTT. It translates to CSAAPQGAGNTIYF.